These T cell receptor beta chains were read from a single sample in a study of blood T cell repertoires in COVID-19. Produced via immunoSEQ multiplex PCR; TCRdb's table is partial and in-frame only. Found here are hundreds of thousands of clones, roughly 80% of them singletons; the top ten hold 5%. Material: PBMCs or T cells enriched from blood (not recorded which). The origin of the receptors is a man in his forties or fifties who had been exposed to COVID-19. Both conserved end residues are part of each CDR3.

j_call: TRBJ2-1; v_call: TRBV30; cdr3_aa: CAWSRGIAGVGEQFF
j_call: TRBJ2-3; v_call: TRBV7-2; cdr3_aa: CASSLTRGRSTDTQYF
j_call: TRBJ1-5; v_call: TRBV3-1/TRBV3-2; cdr3_aa: CASSNSGQQPQHF
j_call: TRBJ1-1; v_call: TRBV29-1; cdr3_aa: CSVEKQGLTEAFF
j_call: TRBJ1-1; v_call: TRBV7-9; cdr3_aa: CASSSDSYSAFF
j_call: TRBJ1-1; v_call: TRBV7-8; cdr3_aa: CASSPDRGFGNTEAFF
j_call: TRBJ2-7; v_call: TRBV4-1; cdr3_aa: CASSQITGQTYEQYF
j_call: TRBJ2-3; v_call: TRBV13; cdr3_aa: CASSEGGDTQYF
j_call: TRBJ2-2; v_call: TRBV10-3; cdr3_aa: CAISATIRYGELFF
j_call: TRBJ2-5; v_call: TRBV4-2; cdr3_aa: CASSQGVAGQAGETQYF
j_call: TRBJ2-5; v_call: TRBV25-1; cdr3_aa: CASSGPGQGFQETQYF
j_call: TRBJ2-7; v_call: TRBV15; cdr3_aa: CATSGRSGDLAAYEQYF
j_call: TRBJ2-3; v_call: TRBV19; cdr3_aa: CASSHNTGYLGQYF
j_call: TRBJ1-1; v_call: TRBV6-2/TRBV6-3; cdr3_aa: CASSYSNRQITLEAFF
j_call: TRBJ2-1; v_call: TRBV5-4; cdr3_aa: CASSREGSSYNEQFF
j_call: TRBJ2-7; v_call: TRBV3-1/TRBV3-2; cdr3_aa: CASSQDPAASSLIYYEQYF